The rows below give T cell receptor beta chains drawn from one sample of a study of cytomegalovirus exposure and HLA in healthy donors. Method: immunoSEQ multiplex PCR; TCRdb's copy keeps in-frame clones and lacks some. This table lists some 120,000 clones. Material: PBMCs. The receptors stem from a man aged 18 to 30 in good health and CMV-seronegative. The CDR3 runs from the conserved cysteine through the conserved F or W. Fields, in order: D gene, V gene, J gene, CDR3 DNA, CDR3 protein. The D gene is left open where the match is weak.

d_gene: .; v_gene: TRBV27; j_gene: TRBJ2-7; CDR3nt: TGTGCCAGCAGTCCGGCTACTAGTTTTTACCCCTCCTACGAGCAGTACTTC; CDR3aa: CASSPATSFYPSYEQYF
d_gene: .; v_gene: TRBV18; j_gene: TRBJ1-3; CDR3nt: TGTGCCAGCTCACCGATAACTACAGGGACGAGCTCTGGAAACACCATATATTTT; CDR3aa: CASSPITTGTSSGNTIYF
d_gene: TRBD1; v_gene: TRBV11-2; j_gene: TRBJ1-1; CDR3nt: TGTGCCAGCAGCTTTCGCCAGGGGGTTACCCCTGAACTGAACACTGAAGCTTTCTTT; CDR3aa: CASSFRQGVTPELNTEAFF
d_gene: TRBD1; v_gene: TRBV5-1; j_gene: TRBJ2-7; CDR3nt: TGCGCCAGCAGCTTGGAACAGGGGGTAGACGAGCAGTACTTC; CDR3aa: CASSLEQGVDEQYF
d_gene: .; v_gene: TRBV9; j_gene: TRBJ1-2; CDR3nt: TGTGCCAGCAGCGTAAGGTCCCTCGAGGGCGCCTATGGCTACACCTTC; CDR3aa: CASSVRSLEGAYGYTF
d_gene: .; v_gene: TRBV18; j_gene: TRBJ1-1; CDR3nt: TGTGCCAGCTCACCATTGGGGTTGGGAGGGGAGGATGAAGCTTTCTTT; CDR3aa: CASSPLGLGGEDEAFF
d_gene: TRBD1; v_gene: TRBV7-2; j_gene: TRBJ2-7; CDR3nt: TGTGCCAGCAGCACGCGACAGGGGGCGCCGGGGCGGCAGTACTTC; CDR3aa: CASSTRQGAPGRQYF
d_gene: .; v_gene: TRBV29-1; j_gene: TRBJ2-3; CDR3nt: TGCAGCGCCGTAGAACTAGGAGGTCTCACAGATACGCAGTATTTT; CDR3aa: CSAVELGGLTDTQYF
d_gene: .; v_gene: TRBV10-1; j_gene: TRBJ2-7; CDR3nt: TGCGCCAGCAGTCCCTTGGGCAGGGCCTACGAGCAGTACTTC; CDR3aa: CASSPLGRAYEQYF
d_gene: TRBD1; v_gene: TRBV2; j_gene: TRBJ1-4; CDR3nt: TGTGCCAGCAGTAGGGACAGGGCAACTAATGAAAAACTGTTTTTT; CDR3aa: CASSRDRATNEKLFF
d_gene: TRBD2; v_gene: TRBV28; j_gene: TRBJ2-7; CDR3nt: TGTGCCAGCAGTTTGTGGGTAGCGGGGCGGCAGGACGAGCAGTACTTC; CDR3aa: CASSLWVAGRQDEQYF
d_gene: .; v_gene: TRBV7-8; j_gene: TRBJ2-7; CDR3nt: TGTGCCAGCAGCTTAAACAATCCCTACGAGCAGTACTTC; CDR3aa: CASSLNNPYEQYF
d_gene: TRBD2; v_gene: TRBV19; j_gene: TRBJ2-7; CDR3nt: TGTGCCAGTAGTATCGGACTAGCGGGGGGCTACGAGCAGTACTTC; CDR3aa: CASSIGLAGGYEQYF
d_gene: TRBD1; v_gene: TRBV5-1; j_gene: TRBJ2-1; CDR3nt: TGCGCCAGCAGCTCCTCTCCGGGACAGGGATCAATCAATGAGCAGTTCTTC; CDR3aa: CASSSSPGQGSINEQFF
d_gene: TRBD2; v_gene: TRBV9; j_gene: TRBJ2-7; CDR3nt: TGTGCCAGCAGCGTAGGGGGGGTTAGCGGGGTCTTCGGGGAGCAGTACTTC; CDR3aa: CASSVGGVSGVFGEQYF
d_gene: TRBD2; v_gene: TRBV5-6; j_gene: TRBJ2-1; CDR3nt: TGTGCCAGCAGCCTGGTAGGACTAGCGGGGGACACTGAGCAGTTCTTC; CDR3aa: CASSLVGLAGDTEQFF
d_gene: .; v_gene: TRBV27; j_gene: TRBJ2-7; CDR3nt: TGTGCCAGCAGTTTACAGGGCTACGAGCAGTACTTC; CDR3aa: CASSLQGYEQYF
d_gene: TRBD2; v_gene: TRBV10-1; j_gene: TRBJ2-1; CDR3nt: TGCGCCAGCAGGACTAGCGGGAGTAATGAGCAGTTCTTC; CDR3aa: CASRTSGSNEQFF
d_gene: TRBD1; v_gene: TRBV2; j_gene: TRBJ1-6; CDR3nt: TGTGCCAGCACTCGGACAGGGGGCAAGGAAACCCTCCACTTT; CDR3aa: CASTRTGGKETLHF
d_gene: .; v_gene: TRBV11-2; j_gene: TRBJ2-7; CDR3nt: TGTGCCAGCAGCTCACGGAGGAGGGGAGCGGAAGCCTACGAGCAGTACTTC; CDR3aa: CASSSRRRGAEAYEQYF
d_gene: .; v_gene: TRBV7-2; j_gene: TRBJ2-3; CDR3nt: TGTGCCAGCAGCTTAGCTCCCGAGCCCACAGATACGCAGTATTTT; CDR3aa: CASSLAPEPTDTQYF
d_gene: .; v_gene: TRBV7-9; j_gene: TRBJ1-1; CDR3nt: TGTGCCAGCAGCTTGGGGGCCAACACTGAAGCTTTCTTT; CDR3aa: CASSLGANTEAFF
d_gene: .; v_gene: TRBV4-2; j_gene: TRBJ1-1; CDR3nt: TGTGCCAGCAGCCAAACAGGGTCGGGGAGCACTGAAGCTTTCTTT; CDR3aa: CASSQTGSGSTEAFF
d_gene: .; v_gene: TRBV2; j_gene: TRBJ2-7; CDR3nt: TGTGCCAGCACCCAACTAGCGACTCGGGGGCCCTACGAGCAGTACTTC; CDR3aa: CASTQLATRGPYEQYF
d_gene: .; v_gene: TRBV5-4; j_gene: TRBJ2-3; CDR3nt: TGTGCCAGCAGCTTGGACAGGGTAACAGATACGCAGTATTTT; CDR3aa: CASSLDRVTDTQYF
d_gene: .; v_gene: TRBV19; j_gene: TRBJ2-5; CDR3nt: TGTGCCACTAGACGTTGGGACACTGAGACCCAGTACTTC; CDR3aa: CATRRWDTETQYF
d_gene: .; v_gene: TRBV5-6; j_gene: TRBJ1-2; CDR3nt: TGTGCCAGCAGCGTGCCTAACGACCCTCCCGGGACAAGTGGCTACACCTTC; CDR3aa: CASSVPNDPPGTSGYTF
d_gene: .; v_gene: TRBV28; j_gene: TRBJ2-6; CDR3nt: TGTGCCAGCAGTTACCTAGCTGGGGCCAACGTCCTGACTTTC; CDR3aa: CASSYLAGANVLTF
d_gene: .; v_gene: TRBV19; j_gene: TRBJ1-2; CDR3nt: TGTGCCAGTAGTATCCGCGCCGACTATGGCTACACCTTC; CDR3aa: CASSIRADYGYTF
d_gene: TRBD2; v_gene: TRBV18; j_gene: TRBJ2-2; CDR3nt: TGTGCCAGCTCACGACTAGCGGACGGGACCGGGGAGCTGTTTTTT; CDR3aa: CASSRLADGTGELFF
d_gene: .; v_gene: TRBV5-6; j_gene: TRBJ1-1; CDR3nt: TGTGCCAGCAGCGGGGAGACGGGTTTAGACACTGAAGCTTTCTTT; CDR3aa: CASSGETGLDTEAFF
d_gene: .; v_gene: TRBV9; j_gene: TRBJ2-1; CDR3nt: TGTGCCAGCAGCCCCCAGGGTAAGGGCCATGAGCAGTTCTTC; CDR3aa: CASSPQGKGHEQFF
d_gene: TRBD2; v_gene: TRBV19; j_gene: TRBJ2-5; CDR3nt: TGTGCCAGTAGTATACGGACTAGCGGGAGGACCAAAGAGACCCAGTACTTC; CDR3aa: CASSIRTSGRTKETQYF
d_gene: TRBD2; v_gene: TRBV6-5; j_gene: TRBJ2-1; CDR3nt: TGTGCCAGCAGTAGGACTAGCGGGTTGCATGAGCAGTTCTTC; CDR3aa: CASSRTSGLHEQFF
d_gene: .; v_gene: TRBV19; j_gene: TRBJ1-5; CDR3nt: TGTGCCAGTAGTATAGGCTACGGTCAGCCCCAGCATTTT; CDR3aa: CASSIGYGQPQHF
d_gene: TRBD1; v_gene: TRBV5-7; j_gene: TRBJ2-7; CDR3nt: TGTGCCAGCAGCTTCTCTGGGACAGGGTTTCCCCATCCCTACGAGCAGTACTTC; CDR3aa: CASSFSGTGFPHPYEQYF
d_gene: TRBD2; v_gene: TRBV5-1; j_gene: TRBJ2-7; CDR3nt: TGCGCCAGCAGCTTTGCGACTAGCGGTAATTATTCCTACGAGCAGTACTTC; CDR3aa: CASSFATSGNYSYEQYF
d_gene: TRBD1; v_gene: TRBV13; j_gene: TRBJ2-7; CDR3nt: TGTGCCAGCAGCCTGGGACAGTTCGAGCAGTACTTC; CDR3aa: CASSLGQFEQYF
d_gene: TRBD2; v_gene: TRBV18; j_gene: TRBJ2-7; CDR3nt: TGTGCCAGCTCACCGGGCGGGGGAGACATCAAGCAGTACTTC; CDR3aa: CASSPGGGDIKQYF
d_gene: TRBD2; v_gene: TRBV19; j_gene: TRBJ2-1; CDR3nt: TGTGCCAGTTCTAGTCTAGCGGGACCCAATTACAATGAGCAGTTCTTC; CDR3aa: CASSSLAGPNYNEQFF
d_gene: TRBD1; v_gene: TRBV7-8; j_gene: TRBJ1-5; CDR3nt: TGTGCCAGCAGCTTAGCCGGACAGGGAAGGTTAGGTCAGCCCCAGCATTTT; CDR3aa: CASSLAGQGRLGQPQHF
d_gene: TRBD1; v_gene: TRBV5-4; j_gene: TRBJ1-6; CDR3nt: TGTGCCAGCAGCTTGGGGGACAGGGGCAATTCACCCCTCCACTTT; CDR3aa: CASSLGDRGNSPLHF